This section outlines one T cell receptor beta chain sequence together with its context. It lacks a known antigen. One base away there is no much larger clone; base qualities are not given. This entry comes from a study of T cells in localized non-small cell lung cancer (dated by TCRdb to about 2020). Looking at the study overall: The study analyzed T cell repertoires of a few hundred early-stage NSCLC patients, comparing tumors and uninvolved tumor-adjacent lungs. All 240 or so NSCLC patients in the cohort were treatment-naive and had localized lung tumors that were resected. The mean age of the NSCLC patients was roughly 70 years, with 130 or so men and about a hundred women. Paper-wide results and their limitations: The highest T cell clonality was observed in uninvolved tumor-adjacent lung, where clonality exceeded that of tumor, suggesting that antigenic responses were more focused in uninvolved tumor-adjacent lung. Higher T cell density in blood was associated with longer overall survival, whereas higher clonality in adjacent lung was associated with shorter survival. Of the top 100 tumor clones, a median of roughly 60 were detected in paired uninvolved adjacent lung; under 30 were also among that lung's top 100. Because the study design was exploratory, TCR variables were selected using unadjusted p-values without false-discovery rate correction. Because multi-region tumor sequencing was not done, intratumor heterogeneity could not be ruled out.

The immunoSEQ Assay was used to sequence TCR beta CDR3 regions from DNA. The original methods were these. T cell density was computed as TCR beta template counts normalized to usable DNA estimated by amplifying housekeeping genes. Using the preseqR package, richness was estimated by extrapolating to 120,000 templates for tissue samples and 400,000 templates for PBMC samples. Clonality was calculated as one minus Pielou's evenness. Tissue-enriched TCRs were identified by differential abundance testing using productive amino-acid clonotypes, minimum total count 5 and alpha 0.1. The Jaccard Index and the Morisita Overlap Index were used to measure how much the repertoires overlapped between compartments. GLIPH clustered TCR beta CDR3s with public tetramer-defined viral CDR3s; viral motifs required at least three viral sequences plus V-gene enrichment. Here the immuneACCESS table is served through TCRdb, limited to in-frame sequences with V and J called. Missing clones are a known gap in these copies; in checked studies unresolved V genes cover under half, and the rest lacks a known reason. V, J and clone size were drawn from that table, and D and trimming were deduced from the DNA. The sample table lists fewer than 75,000 clones, approximately 84% of them with a count of one. Roughly 1.4% of the sample comes from the top ten.

Reading from cysteine to phenylalanine, the CDR3 counts 18 amino acids. The read is trimmed to its CDR3 DNA, 54 bases read in frame from base 1. Trimmed from V: 2 bases; trimmed from J: 0 bases; junction bases lacking a gene match: 9. CDR1 is given as LGHNA and CDR2 as YNFKEQ, both from the germline V gene. At diagnosis, peripheral blood, uninvolved tumor-adjacent lung and tumor were collected and were preserved as a mix of fresh-frozen and FFPE material. For TCR repertoire profiling, blood samples were analyzed as peripheral blood mononuclear cells. Recombination joined TRBV4-2 with TRBJ2-1; 8 bases in the middle match TRBD2. The sample in question was peripheral blood, obtained before any cancer treatment. The receptor comes from an older female donor with stage I lung adenocarcinoma. The DNA is TGTGCCAGCAGCCAACTAGGCCGGGAGGGAGACTCCTACAATGAGCAGTTCTTC. Its protein is CASSQLGREGDSYNEQFF.